This T cell receptor (beta chain) came from a study of T cell responses to AZD1222 COVID-19 vaccine. Study-level results: It was only 6 or 7 AZD1222 recipients who were seropositive at baseline.

The CDR3 totals 14 residues. The V gene's germline CDR1 is SQVTM and CDR2 ANQGSEA. V was clipped by 5 bases and J by 8 bases, with 19 bases between them. To note about this clone: Its antigen is not known.

Produced via immunoSEQ multiplex PCR; TCRdb's table is partial and in-frame only. The sample holds under 120,000 clones; around 94% are singletons and the top ten take less than 2.5%. The clonotype was recovered from an adult in good health. The sequences come from peripheral blood, collected on day 0 of AZD1222 vaccination. The chain employs TRBV29-1 and TRBJ2-1; possible D gene TRBD2, 6 bases. In DNA, the CDR3 is TGCAGCGTTTTTCTGGGGTTAGGGGAGGATGAGCAGTTCTTC. As protein: CSVFLGLGEDEQFF.